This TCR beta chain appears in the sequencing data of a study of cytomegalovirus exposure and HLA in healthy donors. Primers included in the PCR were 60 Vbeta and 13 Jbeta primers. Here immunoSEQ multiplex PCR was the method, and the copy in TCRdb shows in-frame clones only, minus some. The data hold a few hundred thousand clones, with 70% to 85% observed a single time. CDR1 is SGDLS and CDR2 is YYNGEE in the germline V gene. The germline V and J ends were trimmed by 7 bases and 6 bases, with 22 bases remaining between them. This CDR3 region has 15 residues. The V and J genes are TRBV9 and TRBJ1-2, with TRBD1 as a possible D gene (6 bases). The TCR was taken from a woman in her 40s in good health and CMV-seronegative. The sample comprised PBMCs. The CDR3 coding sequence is TGTGCCAGCGCACAGGGATTCGCCAAACAGGATGGCTACACCTTC. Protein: CASAQGFAKQDGYTF.